A single sample is the source of the 8 T cell receptor beta chains below, sequenced in a study of STAT5B mutations in CD4+ large granular lymphocyte leukemia. Libraries were prepared by immunoSEQ multiplex PCR; TCRdb keeps only in-frame clonotypes and omits some of them. Of tens of thousands of clones listed, roughly 76% are singletons. Sequencing input: CD4+ T cells from blood buffy coats. The receptor set was obtained from a human donor in good health.

This clone was seen more than once but under ten times. V gene TRBV7-3 combines with J gene TRBJ2-3; 9 nucleotides match TRBD1. The CDR3 runs to 17 residues. The germline gives CDR1 SGHTA, CDR2 FQGTGA. V was clipped by 5 bases and J by 2 bases; unmatched bases: 11. The CDR3 loop reads CASSPGQGITSTDTQYF. The CDR3 DNA reads as TGTGCCAGCAGCCCAGGACAGGGGATCACCTCCACAGATACGCAGTATTTT.

This chain connects TRBV7-6 to TRBJ2-7, with TRBD1 matching 11 bases. CDR3 length: 14 residues. V trimming: 1 base; J trimming: 6 bases; junction bases outside the gene matches: 2. From germline, CDR1 is SGHVS and CDR2 FNYEAQ. CDR3 nucleotide sequence: TGTGCCAGCAGCTTAGGGACAGGGGGCGGCGAGCAGTACTTC. Its protein is CASSLGTGGGEQYF.

The chain joins TRBV6-1 to TRBJ1-5; D is undetermined. Per the germline V gene, CDR1 is MNHNS and CDR2 is SASEGT. The V and J ends lost 6 bases and 4 bases respectively, with 16 bases between them. This CDR3 is 15 amino acids long. The chain's CDR3 is CASRKIDMLNQPQHF. The CDR3 nucleotides read TGTGCCAGCAGGAAAATAGACATGCTAAATCAGCCCCAGCATTTT.

The DNA for the CDR3 is TGTGCCAGCAGCGTACAGGGGAATAATGAAAAACTGTTTTTT. This translates into CASSVQGNNEKLFF. The V gene is TRBV9, the J gene TRBJ1-4, with a possible D match to TRBD1 (6 bases). In germline, CDR1 is SGDLS, CDR2 YYNGEE. Trimming left V 1 base short and J 4 bases short, with 8 bases between. This CDR3 comprises 14 residues.

The chain is built from TRBV7-3 and TRBJ1-1, with 7 bases identical to TRBD1. There are 16 residues in the CDR3. Germline V gene lookup returns CDR1 SGHTA and CDR2 FQGTGA. The trim removed 7 bases at V and 4 bases at J, leaving 15 bases unmatched. The CDR3 spells CASTIQGGKGGTEAFF. The CDR3, as DNA: TGTGCCAGCACCATCCAGGGGGGGAAGGGGGGCACTGAAGCTTTCTTT.

This clone was seen only a few times. The V and J genes are TRBV28 and TRBJ2-2, with D unresolved. This CDR3 region has 15 residues. V was shortened by 5 bases and J by 0 bases, with 10 bases between the two germline ends. The germline gives CDR1 MDHEN, CDR2 SYDVKM. CDR3 DNA: TGTGCCAGCAGTGGGGTGCAGGCGAACACCGGGGAGCTGTTTTTT. This translates into CASSGVQANTGELFF.

There are a few counts of this clone. The chain has TRBV10-3 and TRBJ1-5, with no clear D. Between the trimmed V and J ends, which lost 6 bases and 5 bases, there was a span of 17 bases. Per the germline V gene, CDR1 is ENHRY and CDR2 is SYGVKD. CDR3 length equals 15 residues. The CDR3 reads CAISRPPDTDQPQHF. DNA for the CDR3: TGTGCCATCAGCCGACCTCCAGATACGGATCAGCCCCAGCATTTT.

V gene TRBV11-2 combines with J gene TRBJ2-1, with 12 positions matching TRBD2. The CDR3 contains 18 residues. Germline CDR1 is SGHAT and CDR2 is FQNNGV. V trimming: 6 bases; J trimming: 3 bases; junction bases outside the gene matches: 12. In DNA, the CDR3 is TGTGCCAGCAGTTTAAACCCTCCGGGACTAGCGGGCTACAATGAGCAGTTCTTC. It encodes CASSLNPPGLAGYNEQFF.